Given below is one T cell receptor beta chain in context. Antigen: not known. This sample is part of a study of T cell responses to AZD1222 COVID-19 vaccine. Study observations and caveats: Possibly, clonal diversity was underestimated; donors were largely white British and included more females.

The data were produced by immunoSEQ multiplex PCR, yet TCRdb's version contains in-frame clones alone and is incomplete. The table has more than 90,000 clones, about 86% seen once. The V gene's germline CDR1 is KGHDR and CDR2 SFDVKD. This CDR3 has 15 residues. Trimming cost V 3 bases and J 5 bases, with 16 bases left between them. The clonotype originates from an adult in good health. The chain employs TRBV24-1 and TRBJ2-7, with D possibly matching TRBD2 (6 bases). The source was peripheral blood, collected on day 0 of AZD1222 vaccination. In nucleotides, the CDR3 is TGTGCCACCAGTGATAACCGGGACTCTCGGGACGAGCAGTACTTC. It yields the protein CATSDNRDSRDEQYF.